This TCR beta chain was sequenced during a study of CD8 T cells in ankylosing spondylitis. General study findings and limits: Disease-linked clones were reportedly significantly enriched in matched ankylosing spondylitis synovial fluid. Some of these motif variants have turned up before, in reports on reactive arthritis synovial fluid and blood. A motif of several highly homologous TCR beta variants was seen as apparently characteristic of ankylosing spondylitis blood.

Library preparation for TCR beta used quantitative 5'-RACE with molecular barcodes. From the 5' RACE reads, TCRdb called clonotypes with MiXCR, one entry per CDR3 protein. The sample carries some 200,000 distinct CDR3 sequences, more than 10% recorded once. With respect to this clonotype: Its antigen is not identified.

Germline CDR1 and CDR2: SEHNR and FQNEAQ (reference sequence). The CDR3 loop spans 15 amino acids. Trimming removed 6 bases from V and 2 bases from J; junction bases left unmatched: 9. Sequencing used blood, either unsorted or a sorted T cell fraction (not recorded which). The clonotype was recovered from a male donor with ankylosing spondylitis or in good health (not recorded which). The chain carries TRBV7-9 and TRBJ2-7; 8 positions agree with TRBD2. DNA of the CDR3: TGTGCCAGCAGGTCCACTAGCGGAAAAGCCTACGAGCAGTACTTC. This gives the protein CASRSTSGKAYEQYF.